Listed below are T cell receptor beta chains from one sample, sequenced in a study of cytomegalovirus exposure and HLA in healthy donors. Using immunoSEQ multiplex PCR, the repertoire was profiled, and TCRdb retains in-frame clones only, with some absent. The profile shows about 200,000 clones, about 81% of them singletons. The sequencing input was PBMCs. The receptors shown here come from a man aged 18 to 29 in good health and CMV-seronegative. The CDR3 runs from the conserved cysteine through the conserved F or W. The order of the fields is V gene, clone size, D gene, J gene, CDR3 protein, CDR3 DNA. The D gene is left open where the match is weak. Where a row states a size, it is once, few, many or the class of an expanded clone; other rows omit it.

>TRBV9|-|-|TRBJ2-6
CASSVGFASGANVLTF
TGTGCCAGCAGCGTCGGGTTTGCTTCTGGGGCCAACGTCCTGACTTTC
>TRBV6-4|-|-|TRBJ1-2
CASSDSPGVANYGYTF
TGTGCCAGCAGTGATTCCCCAGGGGTAGCTAACTATGGCTACACCTTC
>TRBV7-3|-|TRBD1|TRBJ2-2
CASSRTGTAVGELFF
TGTGCCAGCAGCCGGACCGGGACAGCTGTCGGGGAGCTGTTTTTT
>TRBV7-7|-|-|TRBJ2-3
CASSRGQGGPDTQYF
TGTGCTAGCAGCCGTGGACAGGGAGGGCCAGATACGCAGTATTTT
>TRBV19|-|TRBD2|TRBJ2-3
CASKPWAGGVADTQYF
TGTGCCAGTAAACCTTGGGCGGGAGGAGTTGCAGATACGCAGTATTTT
>TRBV28|-|TRBD1|TRBJ1-5
CATDRDNSNQPQHF
TGTGCCACTGACAGGGATAATAGCAATCAGCCCCAGCATTTT
>TRBV4-3|-|TRBD1|TRBJ2-7
CASSQEGGRGYYEQYF
TGCGCCAGCAGCCAAGAAGGGGGCAGGGGATACTACGAGCAGTACTTC
>TRBV7-9|few|-|TRBJ2-1
CASSLHGRVYNEQFF
TGTGCCAGCAGCTTACATGGCAGGGTCTACAATGAGCAGTTCTTC
>TRBV19|-|-|TRBJ2-4
CASSMAGSKNIQYF
TGTGCCAGTAGTATGGCGGGATCCAAAAACATTCAGTACTTC
>TRBV6-5|-|TRBD2|TRBJ2-3
CASSSREAGGFGTQYF
TGTGCCAGCAGTTCCCGGGAGGCGGGGGGATTCGGTACGCAGTATTTT
>TRBV5-1|-|TRBD1|TRBJ1-1
CASSYSGQLNTEAFF
TGCGCCAGCAGCTATTCGGGACAGCTGAACACTGAAGCTTTCTTT
>TRBV2|-|TRBD2|TRBJ2-7
CASSDYLLAGGFYEQYF
TGTGCCAGCAGTGATTATCTTCTAGCGGGAGGTTTCTACGAGCAGTACTTC
>TRBV9|few|-|TRBJ2-3
CASSSEVTDTQYF
TGTGCCAGCAGCTCAGAGGTCACAGATACGCAGTATTTT
>TRBV7-9|-|-|TRBJ1-3
CASSQTIAGNTIYF
TGTGCCAGCAGCCAGACAATAGCTGGAAACACCATATATTTT
>TRBV6-5|-|TRBD1|TRBJ2-7
CASSPTGEDEQYF
TGTGCCAGCAGCCCGACAGGGGAGGACGAGCAGTACTTC
>TRBV5-8|few|-|TRBJ2-6
CASSLSKGRPGANVLTF
TGTGCCAGCAGCTTGTCGAAGGGGCGCCCTGGGGCCAACGTCCTGACTTTC
>TRBV7-2|-|TRBD2|TRBJ2-2
CASSFLTSGAGELFF
TGTGCCAGCAGCTTCCTGACTAGCGGGGCCGGGGAGCTGTTTTTT
>TRBV15|few|TRBD2|TRBJ2-2
CATSRDLAGARTGELFF
TGTGCCACCAGCAGAGACCTAGCGGGAGCGAGGACCGGGGAGCTGTTTTTT
>TRBV7-2|-|TRBD1|TRBJ2-7
CASISSGTGGEQYF
TGTGCCAGCATCTCATCCGGGACAGGTGGCGAGCAGTACTTC
>TRBV11-3|-|-|TRBJ2-2
CASSLGTANTGELFF
TGTGCCAGCAGCTTAGGGACTGCTAACACCGGGGAGCTGTTTTTT
>TRBV19|-|TRBD1|TRBJ2-3
CASRIQGADTQYF
TGTGCCAGTAGAATCCAGGGGGCAGATACGCAGTATTTT
>TRBV29-1|-|TRBD2|TRBJ2-1
CSVVSLAGSPRDEQFF
TGCAGCGTTGTAAGCCTAGCGGGTTCCCCCCGGGATGAGCAGTTCTTC
>TRBV6-6|-|-|TRBJ1-3
CASSYEGLSSGNTIYF
TGTGCCAGCAGTTACGAGGGCCTAAGCTCTGGAAACACCATATATTTT
>TRBV14|-|-|TRBJ2-1
CASSQGGWYPSYNEQFF
TGTGCCAGCAGCCAAGGGGGCTGGTACCCTTCCTACAATGAGCAGTTCTTC
>TRBV5-1|few|-|TRBJ2-2
CASSLVTRNTGELFF
TGCGCCAGCAGCTTGGTGACACGAAACACCGGGGAGCTGTTTTTT
>TRBV4-3|-|TRBD1|TRBJ2-5
CASSQNPTGGETQYF
TGCGCCAGCAGCCAAAACCCGACAGGGGGCGAGACCCAGTACTTC
>TRBV7-6|-|TRBD1|TRBJ2-7
CASSMGTGGYEQYF
TGTGCCAGCAGCATGGGGACAGGGGGGTACGAGCAGTACTTC
>TRBV4-1|-|-|TRBJ1-2
CASSPAAGFDGYTF
TGCGCCAGCAGCCCCGCCGCGGGATTCGATGGCTACACCTTC
>TRBV7-2|-|TRBD2|TRBJ2-7
CASSLAGTNYEQYF
TGTGCCAGCAGCTTAGCCGGGACTAACTACGAGCAGTACTTC
>TRBV28|once|TRBD2|TRBJ2-3
CASRLLAGGIDTQYF
TGTGCCAGCAGGCTGCTAGCGGGAGGAATAGATACGCAGTATTTT
>TRBV4-3|few|-|TRBJ2-2
CASSQGSGEGTGELFF
TGCGCCAGCAGCCAAGGTTCAGGGGAGGGCACCGGGGAGCTGTTTTTT
>TRBV2|-|-|TRBJ2-5
CATPRGDGETQYF
TGTGCCACCCCCAGGGGGGACGGCGAGACCCAGTACTTC
>TRBV7-2|-|-|TRBJ1-3
CASSSSHDSGNTIYF
TGTGCCAGCAGCTCCTCACACGACTCTGGAAACACCATATATTTT
>TRBV7-2|-|-|TRBJ1-1
CASSLVPRGLGNTEAFF
TGTGCCAGCAGCTTAGTCCCTAGGGGGTTGGGGAACACTGAAGCTTTCTTT
>TRBV6-6|once|-|TRBJ1-4
CASSNKTGPLMKKLFF
TGTGCCAGCAGTAACAAAACAGGGCCGCTGATGAAAAAACTGTTTTTT
>TRBV5-8|-|TRBD2|TRBJ2-1
CASSLWSGTSGAYNEQFF
TGTGCCAGCAGCTTGTGGTCCGGGACTAGCGGGGCGTACAATGAGCAGTTCTTC
>TRBV5-4|-|-|TRBJ2-5
CASSFRAGQPQETQYF
TGTGCCAGCAGCTTTAGGGCGGGACAGCCCCAAGAGACCCAGTACTTC
>TRBV5-5|-|TRBD1|TRBJ2-7
CASSLMGQGANEQYF
TGTGCCAGCAGCTTGATGGGGCAGGGGGCGAACGAGCAGTACTTC
>TRBV4-2|-|TRBD2|TRBJ2-5
CASSPSGGLTQETQYF
TGTGCCAGCAGCCCTAGCGGGGGGCTAACGCAAGAGACCCAGTACTTC
>TRBV10-2|-|-|TRBJ1-5
CASSGVLLANQPQHF
TGCGCCAGCAGTGGGGTCCTCTTAGCAAATCAGCCCCAGCATTTT
>TRBV11-2|-|TRBD1|TRBJ1-1
CASSQTGTGPPEAFF
TGTGCCAGCAGCCAGACCGGGACAGGGCCCCCTGAAGCTTTCTTT
>TRBV29-1|-|TRBD2|TRBJ2-7
CSVDGLGSYEQYF
TGCAGCGTTGACGGACTAGGGTCCTACGAGCAGTACTTC
>TRBV27|-|TRBD2|TRBJ2-3
CASSSGGPTYTDTQYF
TGTGCCAGCAGTAGCGGGGGGCCAACCTATACAGATACGCAGTATTTT
>TRBV5-4|-|-|TRBJ2-2
CASSPRGAGLTGELFF
TGTGCCAGCAGCCCCCGTGGGGCGGGGCTCACCGGGGAGCTGTTTTTT
>TRBV6-1|-|-|TRBJ2-7
CASRGTSSYEQYF
TGTGCCAGCAGAGGTACTAGCAGCTACGAGCAGTACTTC
>TRBV5-4|-|TRBD1|TRBJ1-1
CASTGTGTAGTEAFF
TGTGCCAGCACCGGGACAGGGACTGCGGGCACTGAAGCTTTCTTT
>TRBV18|-|TRBD1|TRBJ1-6
CASSRRDRDNSPLHF
TGTGCCAGCTCACGCCGGGACAGAGATAATTCACCCCTCCACTTT
>TRBV29-1|-|TRBD2|TRBJ2-1
CSVRGLADTNEQFF
TGCAGCGTTCGAGGACTAGCGGATACCAATGAGCAGTTCTTC
>TRBV27|-|-|TRBJ2-3
CASRFSGRGTDTQYF
TGTGCCAGCAGGTTTAGCGGTCGCGGCACAGATACGCAGTATTTT
>TRBV29-1|-|TRBD1|TRBJ1-1
CSVAGTERPNTEAFF
TGCAGCGTCGCCGGGACAGAGAGACCGAACACTGAAGCTTTCTTT
>TRBV5-1|-|TRBD1|TRBJ1-1
CASSSGQGDAEAFF
TGCGCCAGCAGCTCGGGACAGGGGGACGCTGAAGCTTTCTTT
>TRBV4-3|-|-|TRBJ1-4
CASSQVANEKLFF
TGCGCCAGCAGCCAAGTAGCTAATGAAAAACTGTTTTTT
>TRBV15|few|-|TRBJ2-7
CATSSGGGPSYEQYF
TGTGCCACCAGCAGTGGTGGGGGCCCATCCTACGAGCAGTACTTC
>TRBV9|-|-|TRBJ1-2
CASSGNPTGRNGYTF
TGTGCCAGCAGCGGAAACCCAACAGGGAGAAATGGCTACACCTTC
>TRBV7-6|few|TRBD1|TRBJ2-1
CASSLGGQGADNEQFF
TGTGCCAGCAGCTTAGGCGGGCAGGGGGCGGACAATGAGCAGTTCTTC
>TRBV11-1|once|-|TRBJ2-3
CASSSFIAEPSDTQYF
TGTGCCAGCAGCTCCTTCATAGCGGAACCCTCAGATACGCAGTATTTT
>TRBV19|-|-|TRBJ2-2
CASSSGHINTGELFF
TGTGCCAGTAGTTCGGGACACATAAACACCGGGGAGCTGTTTTTT
>TRBV7-8|-|-|TRBJ2-3
CASSLGRAPPGTDTQYF
TGTGCCAGCAGCTTAGGTAGGGCCCCCCCAGGGACAGATACGCAGTATTTT